The T cell receptor (beta chain) described here comes from a study of T cell repertoires in ileal Crohn's disease. Findings and limits, study-wide: Within the first postoperative year, endoscopy came at median approximately 6.6 months.

This sample's time point: neoterminal ileum biopsy at postoperative endoscopy, about 6 months after surgery. The repertoire was sequenced with immunoSEQ multiplex PCR; TCRdb's copy has only in-frame clones and lacks some. The sample consists of roughly 5,000 clones, roughly two thirds of them appearing once. With respect to this clone: What it binds is not known.

Germline-derived CDR1 and CDR2 are KGHSH and LQKENI. This CDR3 region has 16 residues. The trim removed 6 bases at V and 3 bases at J, leaving 9 bases unmatched. Specimen: ileal tissue. The source of this sequence is an adult with Crohn's disease. The chain is built from TRBV18 and TRBJ2-3, with 10 nucleotides matching TRBD1. The CDR3: CASSLGQGGVTDTQYF. CDR3 coding DNA: TGTGCCAGCTCCCTCGGACAGGGGGGTGTGACAGATACGCAGTATTTT.